The 8 T cell receptor beta chains reported below all come from one sample, sequenced in a study of blood T cell repertoires in COVID-19. Libraries were prepared by immunoSEQ multiplex PCR; TCRdb keeps only in-frame clonotypes and omits some of them. This table has around 300,000 clones, 88% appearing once. The sequencing input was PBMCs or T cells enriched from blood (not recorded which). The receptors here all came from an older woman in a cohort exposed to, infected with or recovered from COVID-19 (not recorded which).

The J gene is TRBJ2-3, the V gene TRBV24-1; 7 bases are shared with TRBD2. Per germline, CDR1 KGHDR and CDR2 SFDVKD. V gave up 0 bases and J gave up 3 bases; unmatched junction bases: 8. This CDR3 is built from 17 residues. The CDR3 spells CATSDLRAGEVTDTQYF. In DNA form, the CDR3 reads TGTGCCACCAGTGATTTGCGGGCGGGAGAGGTGACAGATACGCAGTATTTT.

This clone showed up many times. V usage is TRBV7-3 and J usage is TRBJ2-7; 8 bases align to TRBD2. Looked up from germline, CDR1 is SGHTA and CDR2 is FQGTGA. The CDR3 spans 13 residues. The V gene end was trimmed by 3 bases and the J gene end by 9 bases; junction bases not matched to a gene: 7. CDR3 nucleotides: TGTGCCAGCAGCTTGACTCCCAGCGGGAGGCAGTACTTC. Its protein is CASSLTPSGRQYF.

This chain uses TRBV5-8 with TRBJ2-1; possibly TRBD2 for D (6 bases). This CDR3 contains 16 residues. Germline V gene sequence: CDR1 SGHTS, CDR2 YDEGEE. Between the trimmed V and J ends, which lost 0 bases and 7 bases, there was a span of 17 bases. The CDR3 loop is CASSLDAGRKGNEQFF. Here the CDR3 DNA reads TGTGCCAGCAGCTTGGATGCGGGACGGAAGGGGAATGAGCAGTTCTTC.

This clone appeared a single time. This rearrangement joins TRBV28 to TRBJ1-2; TRBD1 agrees at 8 bases. There are 15 residues in the CDR3. CDR1 and CDR2 (germline): MDHEN, SYDVKM. V gave up 3 bases and J gave up 5 bases; unmatched junction bases: 8. In nucleotides, the CDR3 is TGTGCCAGCAGTTTTTTAGACAGGGGTTTGTATGGCTACACCTTC. Protein product: CASSFLDRGLYGYTF.

This clone is a singleton in its sample. The chain has TRBV13 and TRBJ2-1; 8 bases map to TRBD2. This CDR3 is built from 15 residues. Per germline, CDR1 PRHDT and CDR2 FYEKMQ (reference sequence). Trimming at V came to 5 bases and at J to 5 bases, leaving 8 bases not matched to a gene. The CDR3: CASSPPGLGNNEQFF. Here the CDR3 DNA reads TGTGCCAGCAGCCCGCCGGGACTAGGTAACAATGAGCAGTTCTTC.

The chain is built from TRBV24-1 and TRBJ1-2, with D maybe TRBD1 (6 bases). CDR1 and CDR2 (germline): KGHDR, SFDVKD. The CDR3 is made up of 15 amino acids. Trimming took off 3 bases at V and 7 bases at J, with 17 bases between the two ends. The CDR3 here is CATSDQSQGDGGYTF. The CDR3 nucleotides read TGTGCCACCAGTGATCAATCACAGGGTGATGGTGGCTACACCTTC.

The chain combines TRBV7-2 with TRBJ1-1; possible D gene TRBD1, 5 bases. This CDR3 comprises 15 residues. Trimming left V 5 bases short and J 1 base short, with 14 bases between. CDR1 is SGHTA and CDR2 is FQGNSA in the germline V gene. The CDR3 DNA reads TGTGCCAGCAGCCCCAGACAGCTTACGAACACTGAAGCTTTCTTT. It is translated as CASSPRQLTNTEAFF.

V usage is TRBV9 and J usage is TRBJ1-1; no clear D. CDR3 length equals 14 residues. CDR1 and CDR2 from the germline V gene are SGDLS and YYNGEE. Trimming shortened V by 0 bases and J by 1 base, and 7 bases separated the two germline ends. CDR3 in DNA: TGTGCCAGCAGCGTAGACAGTCGGAACACTGAAGCTTTCTTT. It yields the protein CASSVDSRNTEAFF.